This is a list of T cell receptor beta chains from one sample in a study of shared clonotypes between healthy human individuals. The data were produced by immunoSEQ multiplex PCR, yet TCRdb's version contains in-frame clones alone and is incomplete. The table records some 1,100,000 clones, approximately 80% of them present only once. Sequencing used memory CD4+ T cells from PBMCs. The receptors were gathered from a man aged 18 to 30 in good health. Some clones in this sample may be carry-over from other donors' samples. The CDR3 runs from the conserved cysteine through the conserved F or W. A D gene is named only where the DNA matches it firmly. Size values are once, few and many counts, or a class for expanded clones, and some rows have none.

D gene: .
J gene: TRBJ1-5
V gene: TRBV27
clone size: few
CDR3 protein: CASSWEGPSNQPQHF
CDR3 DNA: TGTGCCAGCAGTTGGGAAGGGCCTAGCAATCAGCCCCAGCATTTT

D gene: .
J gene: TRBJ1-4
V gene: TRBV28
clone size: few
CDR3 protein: CASIDLRQRGEKLFF
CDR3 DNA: TGTGCCAGCATCGACCTTCGACAGAGGGGAGAAAAACTGTTTTTT

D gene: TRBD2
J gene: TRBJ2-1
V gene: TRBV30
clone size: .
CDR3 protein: CAWSPGPAGVSKFF
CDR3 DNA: TGTGCCTGGAGTCCCGGCCCAGCGGGAGTTTCAAAGTTCTTC

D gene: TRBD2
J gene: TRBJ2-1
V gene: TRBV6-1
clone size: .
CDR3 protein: CASGRLAASYNEQFF
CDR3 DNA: TGTGCCAGCGGACGACTAGCGGCGTCCTACAATGAGCAGTTCTTC

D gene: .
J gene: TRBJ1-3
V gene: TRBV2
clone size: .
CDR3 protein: CASSVRGRSGNTIYF
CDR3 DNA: TGTGCCAGCAGCGTCCGGGGTCGCTCTGGAAACACCATATATTTT

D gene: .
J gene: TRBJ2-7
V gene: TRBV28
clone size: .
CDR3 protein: CASSLSTYEQYF
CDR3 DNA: TGTGCCAGCAGTTTATCTACCTACGAGCAGTACTTC

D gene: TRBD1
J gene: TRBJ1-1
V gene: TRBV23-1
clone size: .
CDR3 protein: CASSPIGQGNTEAFF
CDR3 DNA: TGCGCCAGCAGTCCAATTGGACAGGGGAACACTGAAGCTTTCTTT

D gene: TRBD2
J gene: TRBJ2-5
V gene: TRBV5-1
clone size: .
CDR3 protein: CASSQGLAGGPGETQYF
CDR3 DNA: TGCGCCAGCAGCCAGGGACTAGCGGGAGGGCCCGGAGAGACCCAGTACTTC

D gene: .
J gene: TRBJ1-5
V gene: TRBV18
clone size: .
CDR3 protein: CASSPQDSHSNQPQHF
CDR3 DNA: TGTGCCAGCTCACCACAAGACAGCCATAGCAATCAGCCCCAGCATTTT

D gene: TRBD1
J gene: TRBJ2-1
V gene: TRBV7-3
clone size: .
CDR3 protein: CASSPGTGSDEQFF
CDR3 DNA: TGTGCCAGCAGCCCCGGGACAGGGTCGGATGAGCAGTTCTTC

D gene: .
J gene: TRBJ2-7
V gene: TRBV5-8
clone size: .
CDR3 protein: CASSFIYEQYF
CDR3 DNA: TGTGCCAGCAGCTTCATTTACGAGCAGTACTTC

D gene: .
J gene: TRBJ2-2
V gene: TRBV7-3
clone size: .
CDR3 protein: CASSLQAHDTGELFF
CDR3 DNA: TGTGCCAGCAGCTTACAGGCCCATGACACCGGGGAGCTGTTTTTT

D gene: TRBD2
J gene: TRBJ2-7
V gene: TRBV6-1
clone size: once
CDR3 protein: CASGYEREDEQYF
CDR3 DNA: TGTGCCAGCGGATATGAGCGGGAGGACGAGCAGTACTTC

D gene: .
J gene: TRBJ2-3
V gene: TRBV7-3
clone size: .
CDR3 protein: CASSLSKSSTDTQYF
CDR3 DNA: TGTGCCAGCAGCTTAAGTAAAAGCAGCACAGATACGCAGTATTTT

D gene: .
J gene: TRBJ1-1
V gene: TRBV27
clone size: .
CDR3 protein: CASSPRREREAFF
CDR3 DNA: TGTGCCAGCAGCCCAAGGAGGGAGCGTGAGGCTTTCTTT

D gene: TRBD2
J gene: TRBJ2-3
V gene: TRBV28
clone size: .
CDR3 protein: CASSLAGADTQYF
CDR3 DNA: TGTGCCAGCAGTTTAGCGGGGGCAGATACGCAGTATTTT

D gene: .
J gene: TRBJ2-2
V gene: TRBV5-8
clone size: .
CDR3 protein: CASSYRNTGELFF
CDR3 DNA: TGTGCCAGCAGTTACCGGAACACCGGGGAGCTGTTTTTT

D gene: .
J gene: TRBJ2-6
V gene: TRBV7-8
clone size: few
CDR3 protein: CASSWDSGANVLTF
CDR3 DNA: TGTGCCAGCAGCTGGGACTCTGGGGCCAACGTCCTGACTTTC

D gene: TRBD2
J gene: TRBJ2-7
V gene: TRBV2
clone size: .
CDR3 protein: CATQGLAGGDEQYF
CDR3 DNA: TGTGCCACCCAGGGACTAGCGGGAGGCGACGAGCAGTACTTC

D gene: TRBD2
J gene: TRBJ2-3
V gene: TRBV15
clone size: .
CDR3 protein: CATSREKGLATDTQYF
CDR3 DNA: TGTGCCACCAGCAGAGAAAAGGGACTAGCCACAGATACGCAGTATTTT

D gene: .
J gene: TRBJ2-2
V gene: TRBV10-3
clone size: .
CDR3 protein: CAISESIGAGTGELFF
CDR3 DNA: TGTGCCATCAGTGAGTCGATAGGGGCCGGCACCGGGGAGCTGTTTTTT

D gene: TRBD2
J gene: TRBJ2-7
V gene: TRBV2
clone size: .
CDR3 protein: CASRPTGTSRSYEQYF
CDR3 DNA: TGTGCCAGCAGGCCTACCGGGACTAGCAGATCCTACGAGCAGTACTTC

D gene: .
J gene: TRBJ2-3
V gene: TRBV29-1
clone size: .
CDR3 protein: CSVEVDPDTQYF
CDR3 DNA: TGCAGCGTTGAGGTCGATCCAGATACGCAGTATTTT

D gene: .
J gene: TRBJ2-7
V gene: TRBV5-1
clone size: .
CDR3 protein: CASRGGGYEQYF
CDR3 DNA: TGCGCCAGCAGGGGAGGGGGCTACGAGCAGTACTTC

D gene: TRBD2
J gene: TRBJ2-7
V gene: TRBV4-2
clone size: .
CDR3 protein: CASSQVMGLAGGDYEQYF
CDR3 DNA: TGTGCCAGCAGCCAAGTGATGGGACTAGCGGGAGGGGACTACGAGCAGTACTTC

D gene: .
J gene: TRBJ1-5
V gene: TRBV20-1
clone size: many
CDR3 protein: CSASEDQPQHF
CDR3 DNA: TGCAGTGCTAGCGAGGACCAGCCCCAGCATTTT

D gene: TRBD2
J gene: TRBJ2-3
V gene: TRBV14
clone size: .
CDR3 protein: CASSQGRLAGVDTQYF
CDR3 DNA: TGTGCCAGCAGCCAGGGGAGACTAGCGGGAGTTGATACGCAGTATTTT

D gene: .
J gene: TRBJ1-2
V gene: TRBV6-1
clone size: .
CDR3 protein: CASRGSGPNYGYTF
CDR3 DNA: TGTGCCAGCAGGGGTTCAGGGCCCAACTATGGCTACACCTTC

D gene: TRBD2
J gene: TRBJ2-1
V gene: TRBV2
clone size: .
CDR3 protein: CASVAKRDSYNEQFF
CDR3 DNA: TGTGCCAGCGTCGCAAAGCGGGACTCCTACAATGAGCAGTTCTTC

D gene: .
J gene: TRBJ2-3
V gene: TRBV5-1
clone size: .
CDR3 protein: CASSPGFRGSTDTQYF
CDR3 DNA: TGCGCCAGCAGCCCCGGATTCAGGGGCAGCACAGATACGCAGTATTTT

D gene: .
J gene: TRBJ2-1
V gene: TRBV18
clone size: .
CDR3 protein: CASSPFTINNEQFF
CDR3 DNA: TGTGCCAGCTCCCCTTTCACGATCAACAATGAGCAGTTCTTC

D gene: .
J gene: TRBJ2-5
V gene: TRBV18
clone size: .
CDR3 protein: CASSPPQETETQYF
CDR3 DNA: TGTGCCAGCTCACCACCCCAGGAAACGGAGACCCAGTACTTC

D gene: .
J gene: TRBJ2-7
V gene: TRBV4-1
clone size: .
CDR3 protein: CASSQANPRGQLYEQYF
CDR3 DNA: TGCGCCAGCAGCCAGGCGAACCCTAGGGGCCAACTCTACGAGCAGTACTTC

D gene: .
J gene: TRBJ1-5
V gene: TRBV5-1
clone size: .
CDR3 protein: CASSLDSNSNQPQHF
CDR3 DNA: TGCGCCAGCAGCTTGGACAGTAATAGCAATCAGCCCCAGCATTTT

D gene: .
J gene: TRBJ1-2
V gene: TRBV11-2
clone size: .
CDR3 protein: CASSLAGDGYGYTF
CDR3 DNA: TGTGCCAGCAGCTTAGCAGGGGATGGCTATGGCTACACCTTC

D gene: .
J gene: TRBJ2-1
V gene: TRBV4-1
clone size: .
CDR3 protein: CASSQDERDTRYNEQFF
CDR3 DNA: TGCGCCAGCAGCCAAGATGAGCGGGACACGAGGTACAATGAGCAGTTCTTC

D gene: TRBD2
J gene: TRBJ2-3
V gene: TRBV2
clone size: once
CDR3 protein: CASSGGLAGVTDTQYF
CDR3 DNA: TGTGCCAGCAGCGGGGGACTAGCGGGAGTCACAGATACGCAGTATTTT

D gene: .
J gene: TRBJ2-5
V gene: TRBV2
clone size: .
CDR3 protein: CASRRETQYF
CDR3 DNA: TGTGCCAGCCGGAGGGAGACCCAGTACTTC

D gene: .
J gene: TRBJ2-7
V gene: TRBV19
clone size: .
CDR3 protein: CASSWGGRDGDEQYF
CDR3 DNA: TGTGCCAGTAGTTGGGGGGGCCGGGATGGCGACGAGCAGTACTTC

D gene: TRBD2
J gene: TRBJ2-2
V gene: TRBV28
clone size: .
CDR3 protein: CASSPGLAGGRRTGELFF
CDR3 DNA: TGTGCCAGCAGCCCCGGACTAGCGGGAGGGCGGCGGACCGGGGAGCTGTTTTTT

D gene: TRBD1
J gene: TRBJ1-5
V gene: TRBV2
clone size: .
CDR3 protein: CASRPGQGALRQPQHF
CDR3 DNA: TGTGCCAGCAGACCCGGACAGGGGGCGCTTCGTCAGCCCCAGCATTTT

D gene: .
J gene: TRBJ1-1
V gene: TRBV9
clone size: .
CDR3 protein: CASSVGQLTEAFF
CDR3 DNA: TGTGCCAGCAGCGTAGGGCAGCTCACTGAAGCTTTCTTT

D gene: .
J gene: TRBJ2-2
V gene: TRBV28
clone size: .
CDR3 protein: CASRGPSSNTGELFF
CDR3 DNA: TGTGCCAGCAGGGGTCCTAGCTCGAACACCGGGGAGCTGTTTTTT

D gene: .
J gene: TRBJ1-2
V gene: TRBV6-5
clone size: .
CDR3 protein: CASSPPGTNYGYTF
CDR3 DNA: TGTGCCAGCAGTCCCCCCGGGACAAACTATGGCTACACCTTC

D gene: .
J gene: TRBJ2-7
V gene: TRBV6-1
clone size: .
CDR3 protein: CASSEVRQSYEQYF
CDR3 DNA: TGTGCCAGCAGTGAAGTGAGACAGTCCTACGAGCAGTACTTC